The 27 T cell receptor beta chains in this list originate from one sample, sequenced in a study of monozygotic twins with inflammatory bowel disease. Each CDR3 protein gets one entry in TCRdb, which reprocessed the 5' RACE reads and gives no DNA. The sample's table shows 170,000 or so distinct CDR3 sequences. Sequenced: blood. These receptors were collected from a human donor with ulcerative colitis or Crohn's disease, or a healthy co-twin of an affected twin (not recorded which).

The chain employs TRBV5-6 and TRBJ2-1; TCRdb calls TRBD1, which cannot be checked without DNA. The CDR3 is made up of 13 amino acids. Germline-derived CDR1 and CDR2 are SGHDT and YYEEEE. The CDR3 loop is CASSFGGGRGQFF.

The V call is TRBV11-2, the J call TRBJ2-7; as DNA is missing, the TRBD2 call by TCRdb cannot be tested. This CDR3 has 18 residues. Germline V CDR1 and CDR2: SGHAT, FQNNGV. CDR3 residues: CASSSRLPSGRARYEQYF.

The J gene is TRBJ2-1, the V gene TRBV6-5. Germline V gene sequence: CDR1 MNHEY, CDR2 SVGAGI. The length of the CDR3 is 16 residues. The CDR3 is CASSRLTSNSYNEQFF.

The CDR3 is CIQLDGLGEQFF. This chain links TRBV7-9 with TRBJ2-1; the TCRdb call, TRBD2, lacks DNA for checking. The CDR3 has 12 amino acids. Germline CDR1 and CDR2: SEHNR and FQNEAQ (reference sequence).

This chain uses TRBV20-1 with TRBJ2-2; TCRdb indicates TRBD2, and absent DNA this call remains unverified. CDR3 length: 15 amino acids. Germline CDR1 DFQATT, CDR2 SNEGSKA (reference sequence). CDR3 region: CSARVSGRASGELFF.

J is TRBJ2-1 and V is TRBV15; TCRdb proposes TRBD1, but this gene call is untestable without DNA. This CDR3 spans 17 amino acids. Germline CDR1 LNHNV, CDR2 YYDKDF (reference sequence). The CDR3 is CATSRDPGQFHYNEQFF.

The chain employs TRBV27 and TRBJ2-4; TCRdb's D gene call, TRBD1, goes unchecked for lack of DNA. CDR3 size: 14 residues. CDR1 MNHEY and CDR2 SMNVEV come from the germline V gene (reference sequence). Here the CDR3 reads CASSTGDVKNIQYF.

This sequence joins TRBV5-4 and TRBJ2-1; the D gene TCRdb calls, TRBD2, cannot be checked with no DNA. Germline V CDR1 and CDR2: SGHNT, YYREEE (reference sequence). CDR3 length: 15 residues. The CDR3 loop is CASSYPTSGGNEQFF. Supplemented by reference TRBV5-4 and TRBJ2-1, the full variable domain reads ETGVTQSPTHLIKTRGQQVTLRCSSQSGHNTVSWYQQALGQGPQFIFQYYREEENGRGNFPPRFSGLQFPNYSSELNVNALELDDSALYLCASSYPTSGGNEQFFGPGTRLTVL.

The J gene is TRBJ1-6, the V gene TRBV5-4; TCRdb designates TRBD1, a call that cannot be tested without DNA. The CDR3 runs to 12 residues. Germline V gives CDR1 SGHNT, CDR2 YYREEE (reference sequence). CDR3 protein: CATTGNNSPLHF.

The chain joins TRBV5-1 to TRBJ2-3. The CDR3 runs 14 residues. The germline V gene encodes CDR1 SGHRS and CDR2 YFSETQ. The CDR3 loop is CASRSYGYTDTQYF.

The CDR3 spells CASSLGLPNEQFF. The V gene is TRBV27, the J gene TRBJ2-1. The CDR3 runs to 13 residues. The germline CDR1 and CDR2 sequences are MNHEY and SMNVEV (reference sequence).

The CDR3 sequence is CASKTPGLNYEQYF. The chain employs TRBV28 and TRBJ2-7; lacking DNA, the TRBD2 call made by TCRdb goes unchecked. CDR1 and CDR2 from the germline V gene are MDHEN and SYDVKM. The CDR3 is 14 amino acids.

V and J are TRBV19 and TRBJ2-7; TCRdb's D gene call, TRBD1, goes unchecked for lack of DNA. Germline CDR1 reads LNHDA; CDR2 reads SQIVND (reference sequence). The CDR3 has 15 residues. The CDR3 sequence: CASSLGTASSYEQYF.

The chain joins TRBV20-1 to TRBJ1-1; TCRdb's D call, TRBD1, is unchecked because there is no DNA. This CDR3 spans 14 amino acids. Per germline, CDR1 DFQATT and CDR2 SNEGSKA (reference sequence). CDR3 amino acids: CSATRQGGATEAFF.

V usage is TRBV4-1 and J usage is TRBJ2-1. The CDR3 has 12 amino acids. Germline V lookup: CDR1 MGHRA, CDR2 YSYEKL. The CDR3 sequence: CASSQANNEQFF.

The CDR3 reads CATSRTPGANTGELFF. This chain uses TRBV15 with TRBJ2-2; absent DNA, TCRdb's TRBD1 call cannot be checked. The CDR3 is made up of 16 amino acids. Germline lookup yields CDR1 LNHNV and CDR2 YYDKDF (reference sequence).

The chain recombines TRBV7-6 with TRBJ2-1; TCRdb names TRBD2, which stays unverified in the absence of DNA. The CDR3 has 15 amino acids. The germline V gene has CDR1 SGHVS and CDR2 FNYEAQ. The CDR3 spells CASSLEGAGDNEQFF.

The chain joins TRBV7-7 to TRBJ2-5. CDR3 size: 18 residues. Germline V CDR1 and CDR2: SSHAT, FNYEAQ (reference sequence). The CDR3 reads CASSLSQLGIMGQETQYF.

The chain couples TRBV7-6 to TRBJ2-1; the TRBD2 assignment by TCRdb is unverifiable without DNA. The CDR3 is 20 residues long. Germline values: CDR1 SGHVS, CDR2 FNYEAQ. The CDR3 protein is CASSSVEGAGDPSSYNEQFF.

The CDR3 protein is CASSIMWGTGETQYF. The chain links TRBV19 to TRBJ2-5; TCRdb calls TRBD1, which cannot be checked without DNA. Germline V gene lookup returns CDR1 LNHDA and CDR2 SQIVND (reference sequence). The CDR3 loop spans 15 amino acids.

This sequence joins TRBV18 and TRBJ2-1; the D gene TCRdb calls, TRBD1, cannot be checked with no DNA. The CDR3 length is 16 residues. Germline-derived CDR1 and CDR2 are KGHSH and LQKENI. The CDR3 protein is CASSPRTGIGYNEQFF. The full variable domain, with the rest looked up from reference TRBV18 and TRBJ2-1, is NAGVMQNPRHLVRRRGQEARLRCSPMKGHSHVYWYRQLPEEGLKFMVYLQKENIIDESGMPKERFSAEFPKEGPSILRIQQVVRGDSAAYFCASSPRTGIGYNEQFFGPGTRLTVL.

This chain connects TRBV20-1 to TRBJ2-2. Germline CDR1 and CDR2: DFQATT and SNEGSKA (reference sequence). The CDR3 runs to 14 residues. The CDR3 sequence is CSARVSVGAGELIF.

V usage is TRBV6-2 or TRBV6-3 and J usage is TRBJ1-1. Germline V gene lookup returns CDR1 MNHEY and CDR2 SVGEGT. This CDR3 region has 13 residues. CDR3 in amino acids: CASSHRLNTEAFF.

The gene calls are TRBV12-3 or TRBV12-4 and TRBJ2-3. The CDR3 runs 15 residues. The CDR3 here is CASNLAGSGTDTQYF.

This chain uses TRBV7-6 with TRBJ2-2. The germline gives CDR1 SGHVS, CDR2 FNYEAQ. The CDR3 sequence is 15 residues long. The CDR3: CASSVRVGFTGELFF.

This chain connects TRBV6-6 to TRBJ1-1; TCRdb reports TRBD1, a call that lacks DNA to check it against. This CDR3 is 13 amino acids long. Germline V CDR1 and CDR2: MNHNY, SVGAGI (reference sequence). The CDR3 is CASVTGTNTEAFF.

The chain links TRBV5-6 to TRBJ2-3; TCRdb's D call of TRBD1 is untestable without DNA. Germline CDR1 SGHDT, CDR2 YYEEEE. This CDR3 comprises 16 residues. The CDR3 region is CASSVKQGSYTDTQYF.